The clone carrying this T cell receptor beta chain appeared a few times. In the study's own analysis: Nucleated cell counts were estimated from reference gene primer amplification. TCRdb's table, derived via immunoSEQ multiplex PCR, lists solely in-frame clones and lacks some. The V and J calls and clone size come from that table; D and trimming were worked out from the DNA. The repertoire consists of 15,000 or so clones, with around four fifths occurring once and the leading ten covering around 15%. The data stem from a study of blood T cell repertoires in COVID-19. Study-wide background: Acute-phase and convalescent COVID-19 samples originated in the United States, Italy and Spain. In each case, the material was cDNA or gDNA derived from T cells, B-cell-depleted T cells, or PBMCs.

The germline V and J ends were trimmed by 0 bases and 2 bases, with 6 bases remaining between them. The CDR3 is made up of 15 amino acids. Germline values: CDR1 SGDLS, CDR2 YYNGEE. The chain recombines TRBV9 with TRBJ2-6; no definite D call. Material for sequencing was peripheral blood. The origin of this receptor is a man aged 35 to 55 with active or convalescent COVID-19. The CDR3 loop is CASSVEEAGANVLTF. The CDR3 DNA reads TGTGCCAGCAGCGTAGAAGAGGCTGGGGCCAACGTCCTGACTTTC. Complete variable domain (other parts from reference TRBV9 and TRBJ2-6): DSGVTQTPKHLITATGQRVTLRCSPRSGDLSVYWYQQSLDQGLQFLIQYYNGEERAKGNILERFSAQQFPDLHSELNLSSLELGDSALYFCASSVEEAGANVLTFGAGSRLTVL.